This entry lists 24 T cell receptor beta chains sequenced from one sample in a study of OX40 agonist ivuxolimab in advanced cancers. This table comes from immunoSEQ multiplex PCR, and its TCRdb copy is limited to in-frame clones, with some not included. The sample shows some 38,000 clones, more than 85% of them seen only once. Sequences were derived from CD4+ or CD8+ T cells sorted from blood, sampled in a trial of the OX40 agonist ivuxolimab. The receptors were gathered from an adult with an advanced solid tumor such as melanoma, head and neck, liver or kidney cancer.

The chain couples TRBV9 to TRBJ2-7; 9 nucleotides agree with TRBD1. Germline trimming cut 4 bases from V and 2 bases from J; bases unmatched to any gene: 7. This CDR3 contains 15 residues. Germline V gene lookup returns CDR1 SGDLS and CDR2 YYNGEE. CDR3 loop: CASSPGTGLTYEQYF. CDR3 sequence (DNA): TGTGCCAGCAGCCCCGGGACAGGGCTTACCTACGAGCAGTACTTC.

The chain links TRBV7-3 to TRBJ1-2; D might be TRBD1 (5 bases). Germline assignment: CDR1 SGHTA and CDR2 FQGTGA. CDR3 size: 13 residues. V lost 5 bases, J lost 7 bases, and 14 bases lay in between. CDR3 sequence reads: CASSPYDGGGYTF. In nucleotides, the CDR3 is TGTGCCAGCAGCCCTTATGACGGGGGTGGCTACACCTTC. Full variable domain (missing parts from reference TRBV7-3 and TRBJ1-2): GAGVSQTPSNKVTEKGKYVELRCDPISGHTALYWYRQSLGQGPEFLIYFQGTGAADDSGLPNDRFFAVRPEGSVSTLKIQRTERGDSAVYLCASSPYDGGGYTFGSGTRLTVV.

This clone was observed a single time. V gene TRBV11-3 combines with J gene TRBJ2-1; 9 bases are a match to TRBD2. V was pared by 6 bases and J by 7 bases, with 10 bases of the junction left unmatched. Germline CDR1 is SGHNT and CDR2 is YENEEA. This CDR3 has 15 residues. This CDR3 reads CASRIAGEEVNEQFF. The CDR3 nucleotides are TGTGCCAGCAGAATAGCGGGAGAGGAAGTTAATGAGCAGTTCTTC.

The chain joins TRBV27 to TRBJ2-2; unclear D gene. The CDR3 runs 13 residues. The V gene lost 5 bases and the J gene lost 6 bases, with 10 bases spanning the gap. CDR1 is MNHEY and CDR2 is SMNVEV in the germline V gene (reference sequence). In DNA, the CDR3 is TGTGCCAGCAGTCCAGGAGTTCCCGGGGAGCTGTTTTTT. It translates to CASSPGVPGELFF.

The chain uses TRBV10-3 and TRBJ1-5, with D hard to call. The CDR3 extends over 12 amino acids. V lost 3 bases to trimming and J lost 2 bases, with 2 bases between them. The germline V gene has CDR1 ENHRY and CDR2 SYGVKD. CDR3 coding DNA: TGTGCCATCAGTGAAGGCAATCAGCCCCAGCATTTT. This gives the protein CAISEGNQPQHF.

V is TRBV27 and J is TRBJ2-7, with no clear D. Trimming took off 0 bases at V and 3 bases at J, with 9 bases between the two ends. The germline V gene encodes CDR1 MNHEY and CDR2 SMNVEV (reference sequence). The CDR3 runs to 14 residues. CDR3 loop: CASSLSAYHYEQYF. The DNA for the CDR3 is TGTGCCAGCAGTTTATCGGCTTACCACTACGAGCAGTACTTC.

V usage is TRBV4-1 and J usage is TRBJ1-1; TRBD1 agrees at 8 bases. V was clipped by 2 bases and J by 3 bases; unmatched bases: 5. Germline CDR1 is MGHRA and CDR2 is YSYEKL. The CDR3 spans 15 residues. The DNA of the CDR3 is TGCGCCAGCAGCCAAATGGGACAGGATTACACTGAAGCTTTCTTT. Encoded protein: CASSQMGQDYTEAFF.

This chain joins TRBV27 and TRBJ1-4; 7 bases are a match to TRBD1. Unmatched junction bases numbered 1, after V lost 3 bases and J lost 3 bases. The CDR3 covers 14 residues. Germline values: CDR1 MNHEY, CDR2 SMNVEV (reference sequence). CDR3: CASSLGQSNEKLFF. The CDR3 DNA sequence: TGTGCCAGCAGTTTGGGACAGTCTAATGAAAAACTGTTTTTT.

The V and J genes are TRBV19 and TRBJ2-7; 10 nucleotides line up with TRBD2. J gave up 3 bases and V 3 bases, and 2 bases lay outside the gene matches. This CDR3 is 14 amino acids long. Germline assignment: CDR1 LNHDA and CDR2 SQIVND (reference sequence). The CDR3 protein is CASSMGLANYEQYF. CDR3 nucleotides: TGTGCCAGTAGTATGGGACTAGCGAACTACGAGCAGTACTTC.

This rearrangement joins TRBV19 to TRBJ1-6; no definite D call. Trimming pared 5 bases from V and 7 bases from J, leaving 9 bases between. The germline gives CDR1 LNHDA, CDR2 SQIVND (reference sequence). CDR3 length: 13 residues. The CDR3 DNA is TGTGCCAGTAGTTCCTACACGAATTCACCCCTCCACTTT. Its protein product is CASSSYTNSPLHF.

V and J are TRBV4-1 and TRBJ2-7; TRBD1 matches 8 bases. Germline loops: CDR1 MGHRA, CDR2 YSYEKL. The CDR3 extends over 14 amino acids. The J segment lost 5 bases and the V segment lost 1 base, leaving 4 bases of the junction unmatched. This CDR3 reads CASSQVGQGDEQYF. Here the CDR3 DNA reads TGCGCCAGCAGCCAAGTAGGACAGGGAGACGAGCAGTACTTC.

The rearrangement joins TRBV5-6 to TRBJ2-7; 7 positions agree with TRBD1. CDR1 and CDR2 from the germline V gene are SGHDT and YYEEEE. This CDR3 region has 17 residues. The V and J ends lost 0 bases and 3 bases, in that order; junction bases with no gene match: 12. The CDR3 loop is CASSLAGGDSRGYEQYF. DNA for the CDR3: TGTGCCAGCAGCTTGGCCGGTGGGGACAGTCGTGGCTACGAGCAGTACTTC. Supplemented by reference TRBV5-6 and TRBJ2-7, the full variable domain reads DAGVTQSPTHLIKTRGQQVTLRCSPKSGHDTVSWYQQALGQGPQFIFQYYEEEERQRGNFPDRFSGHQFPNYSSELNVNALLLGDSALYLCASSLAGGDSRGYEQYFGPGTRLTVT.

The chain recombines TRBV28 with TRBJ2-5, with D unclear. V lost 3 bases to trimming and J lost 9 bases, with 14 bases between them. The length of the CDR3 is 13 residues. Germline lookup yields CDR1 MDHEN and CDR2 SYDVKM. Here the CDR3 reads CASSLTGLAAQYF. In DNA, the CDR3 is TGTGCCAGCAGTTTGACCGGGCTCGCGGCCCAGTACTTC. The complete variable domain, with remaining parts taken from reference TRBV28 and TRBJ2-5, reads DVKVTQSSRYLVKRTGEKVFLECVQDMDHENMFWYRQDPGLGLRLIYFSYDVKMKEKGDIPEGYSVSREKKERFSLILESASTNQTSMYLCASSLTGLAAQYFGPGTRLLVL.

This sequence joins TRBV4-3 and TRBJ2-2; D ambiguous. In germline, CDR1 is LGHNA, CDR2 YSLEER. This CDR3 has 15 amino acids. Trimming shortened V by 0 bases and J by 8 bases, and 13 bases separated the two germline ends. The CDR3 region has the DNA TGCGCCAGCAGCCAAGATATGGCGCCGCGGGGGGAGCTGTTTTTT. It yields the protein CASSQDMAPRGELFF.

The chain joins TRBV28 to TRBJ1-3; a weak D match, TRBD1 (5 bases). CDR1 is MDHEN and CDR2 is SYDVKM in the germline V gene. This CDR3 is built from 14 residues. The ends were cut back, 6 bases at V and 3 bases at J, with 12 bases in the middle. The CDR3 loop reads CASSLPGNGNTIYF. The DNA of the CDR3 is TGTGCCAGCAGCCTCCCAGGGAATGGAAACACCATATATTTT.

This sequence joins TRBV28 and TRBJ2-7; 12 bases are shared with TRBD1. The J segment lost 8 bases and the V segment lost 4 bases, leaving 15 bases of the junction unmatched. Germline V gene data show CDR1 as MDHEN and CDR2 as SYDVKM. This CDR3 is built from 17 residues. Written as DNA, the CDR3 is TGTGCCAGCAGTTCTGGGACAGGGGGCTCTCGGGCGAGCAAGCAGTACTTC. Its translation is CASSSGTGGSRASKQYF.

The chain combines TRBV27 with TRBJ2-7, with 7 positions matching TRBD2. The CDR3 is 14 residues long. Trimming at V came to 0 bases and at J to 7 bases, leaving 6 bases not matched to a gene. Germline loops: CDR1 MNHEY, CDR2 SMNVEV (reference sequence). The CDR3 DNA follows: TGTGCCAGCAGTTTATCGGGACTAACGGGAGAGCAGTACTTC. It translates to CASSLSGLTGEQYF.

The chain uses TRBV11-3 and TRBJ2-1; 9 bases agree with TRBD2. Germline V gene data show CDR1 as SGHNT and CDR2 as YENEEA. V dropped 6 bases and J dropped 1; count of bases not matched to a gene: 4. The CDR3 sequence is 15 residues long. CDR3 nucleotides: TGTGCCAGCAGAGTAGCGGGAGTATCCTACAATGAGCAGTTCTTC. The encoded protein is CASRVAGVSYNEQFF.

The chain employs TRBV6-5 and TRBJ2-1, with TRBD2 matching 10 bases. CDR1 MNHEY and CDR2 SVGAGI come from the germline V gene. This CDR3 contains 15 residues. V shed 4 bases, J shed 5 bases, and the junction held 5 bases outside the gene matches. The CDR3 loop is CASSFLAGANNEQFF. Written as DNA, the CDR3 is TGTGCCAGCAGTTTTCTAGCGGGAGCCAACAATGAGCAGTTCTTC.

This chain connects TRBV18 to TRBJ2-5, with 11 bases that match TRBD2. J gave up 5 bases and V 1 base, and 9 bases lay outside the gene matches. Per the germline V gene, CDR1 is KGHSH and CDR2 is LQKENI. The CDR3 is made up of 17 amino acids. CDR3 nucleotide sequence: TGTGCCAGCTCACCACGCCTCAGACTAGCGGGACAGGAGACCCAGTACTTC. Protein product: CASSPRLRLAGQETQYF.

This clone was seen only a few times. The rearrangement uses TRBV29-1 and TRBJ1-2; D is ambiguous. The CDR3 consists of 13 residues. Between the trimmed V and J ends, which lost 4 bases and 8 bases, there was a span of 17 bases. Germline assignment: CDR1 SQVTM and CDR2 ANQGSEA. Here the CDR3 DNA reads TGCAGCGTTGTGGGGAGGGAGGGAGAAGGCTACACCTTC. It yields the protein CSVVGREGEGYTF.

The chain joins TRBV5-1 to TRBJ2-7, with TRBD1 matching 8 bases. The V gene's germline CDR1 is SGHRS and CDR2 YFSETQ. This CDR3 spans 13 amino acids. Trimming at V came to 2 bases and at J to 5 bases, leaving 3 bases not matched to a gene. The CDR3 protein is CASSFGQGDEQYF. The CDR3 DNA is TGCGCCAGCAGCTTTGGACAGGGAGACGAGCAGTACTTC.

The chain combines TRBV7-2 with TRBJ2-7; 11 nucleotides line up with TRBD2. Germline V lookup: CDR1 SGHTA, CDR2 FQGNSA. This CDR3 has 14 residues. V lost 8 bases and J lost 2; bases outside the gene matches: 5. The CDR3 bases are TGTGCCAGCGCCAGTAGCGGGAGGGCCTACGAGCAGTACTTC. The encoded protein is CASASSGRAYEQYF.

The chain couples TRBV2 to TRBJ2-7; either TRBD1 or TRBD2 may supply D (5 bases each). V was cut by 2 bases and J by 3 bases, with 11 bases left in between. This CDR3 spans 14 amino acids. Germline lookup yields CDR1 SNHLY and CDR2 FYNNEI. The CDR3 DNA is TGTGCCAGCAGTGAATTGGGGGTGGACTACGAGCAGTACTTC. Its translation is CASSELGVDYEQYF.